This TCR beta chain originates from a study of identifying expanded T cells in peripheral blood. Whole-study findings and limits: Clone count variance between roughly 2-week samples rose with total template count. Technical replicates showed 0.9 to 1.5 changed clones; roughly two weeks roughly 16; four weeks 19.

A few counts support this clone. Antigen: not known. Data came from immunoSEQ multiplex PCR; TCRdb stores just in-frame clones and leaves some out. The sample carries fewer than 80,000 clones, about four fifths recorded once. During the collection period, no donor immune events like infections were recorded. The germline gives CDR1 SNHLY, CDR2 FYNNEI. The CDR3 totals 13 residues. The V and J ends lost 7 bases and 4 bases, in that order; junction bases with no gene match: 6. Input material: blood. This sequence joins TRBV2 and TRBJ2-7, with 8 nucleotides matching TRBD1. The TCR was taken from a person aged 18 to 70 in good health. CDR3 nucleotides: TGTGCCAGCATAGGAGACAGGGGTTACGAGCAGTACTTC. Translated: CASIGDRGYEQYF.